This T cell receptor (beta chain) came from a study of cytomegalovirus exposure and HLA in healthy donors. General study results and limits: Prior analysis indicated that the majority of TCR beta V segments exhibited productivity approximately 90% or approximately 30% of the time.

CDR1 is SGHVS, CDR2 FQNEAQ, per germline. There are 14 residues in the CDR3. V lost 2 bases and J lost 2, with 9 bases in between. It was healthy bone marrow donors who served as donors. As to this clone: Its target is not known.

Vbeta (60) and Jbeta (13) primers were used in the PCR. Using immunoSEQ multiplex PCR, the repertoire was profiled, and TCRdb retains in-frame clones only, with some absent. The profile shows about 130,000 clones, 74% of them singletons. This receptor was identified in a woman in her forties or fifties in good health and CMV-seropositive. The gene calls are TRBV7-8 and TRBJ1-2; D call uncertain. Specimen: PBMCs. The CDR3 DNA reads as TGTGCCAGCAGCTTAACAGAGCCGAACTATGGCTACACCTTC. This encodes CASSLTEPNYGYTF. Supplemented by reference TRBV7-8 and TRBJ1-2, the full variable domain reads GAGVSQSPRYKVAKRGQDVALRCDPISGHVSLFWYQQALGQGPEFLTYFQNEAQLDKSGLPSDRFFAERPEGSVSTLKIQRTQQEDSAVYLCASSLTEPNYGYTFGSGTRLTVV.